This TCR beta chain appears in the sequencing data of a study of shared clonotypes between healthy human individuals (TCRdb year 2020). Study-wide context: The cohort included a few men and two women between 18 and 49 years of age. Libraries were prepared and TCR repertoires were sequenced by different laboratories using diverse techniques, in order to increase sequencing depth and limit assay-specific biases. For each donor, CD4 naive and CD4 memory were each given three plates, CD8 naive was given two plates, and CD8 memory was given one plate. Per donor, leukapheresis produced somewhere between about 0.94 and 10 billion PBMCs. The study deeply sequenced blood TCR repertoires of about five healthy adults to estimate repertoire size and the extent of clonotype sharing between individuals.

What the study reported, not specific to this receptor: Even with the large sequencing depth, rarefaction of the sorted-subset datasets indicated that sequencing was incomplete. Pairwise subsampling led to the expectation that sequencing depth would affect the degree of clonotype sharing among donors. Compared with non-shared clonotypes, clonotypes shared by all four sorted-subset donors had higher generation probabilities. Sampling was restricted to blood, and TCR repertoires in tissue are likely to differ from TCR repertoires in blood. Estimated clonotype richness was generally larger for naive than for memory subsets. Across four donors, approximately 5% of naive CD4, 3% to 3.5% of naive CD8, 2.3% of memory CD4, and roughly 0.41% of memory CD8 clonotypes were shared. Because the study included only a small number of donors, the genetic and exposure-history diversity represented was limited.

Healthy HIV-negative adults with no recently reported acute infections or vaccinations were included as donors. All donors were Caucasian adults living in Nashville, Tennessee, USA. CD4+ T cells were enriched through magnetic negative selection, after which naive cells were positively selected on CD45RA and the remaining negative fraction served as the memory subset. Blood was obtained by leukapheresis, after which PBMCs were separated by Ficoll-Histopaque density gradient centrifugation and cryopreserved in liquid nitrogen vapor phase. Purity and quantity of every magnetically sorted T cell population were checked by analytical flow cytometry. Genomic DNA was isolated from every sorted fraction and measured by UV absorbance on a Nanodrop 2000c. Using the deep immunoSEQ assay, TCR CDR3 regions were amplified from genomic DNA by multiplex PCR. For each cell subset, the extracted genomic DNA was distributed evenly across all wells of several immunoSEQ 96-well plates, and each plate served as one replicate. For sorted subsets, 200 ng of genomic DNA, equivalent to 30,000 or so T cell genomes, went into each replicate PCR. Purified libraries were quantified with a Qubit 3.0 fluorometer, sized on a Bioanalyzer 2100, and re-quantified with the KAPA Library Quantification kit. Every immunoSEQ 96-well plate was sequenced on a separate single-read 150-cycle Illumina NextSeq 550 flow cell. The original pipeline was this. The immunoSEQ output contained only junctional sequences without quality scores, so filtering could not match that applied to full-length reads. Sequences were annotated with PyIR, a Python wrapper for IgBLAST v1.9, and V/J genes and CDR3 were assigned using IMGT germline references. Reads were removed for weak V/J assignments (E-value above 1e-6), missing CDR3, stop codons, out-of-frame junctions, or ambiguous translated residues. V3J clonotypes were defined by identical inferred V gene, J gene, and CDR3 amino acid sequence. To compute the percentage overlap between repertoires, the number of shared unique clonotypes was divided by the size of the smaller repertoire. Three approaches were used to assess repertoire richness: RTK rarefaction, the Chao1 estimator, and Recon v2.1 estimates of unobserved clonotypes. For all TCRbeta clonotypes obtained by the gDNA method from a handful of donors, generation probabilities were computed with OLGA. TCRdb took over this immuneACCESS table, retaining in-frame rearrangements with V and J assigned. Such tables are incomplete; in checked studies, under half of the missing clones stem from an unresolved V gene, and the remainder is unexplained. V and J calls and clone size are those listed in that table; D and trimming were worked out from the DNA. The table for this sample lists fewer than 1.4 million clones; around 78% of them were counted only once. 0.5% to 0.65% of the sample is taken by the ten largest.

As to this clone: It has no known antigen specificity. Qualities for individual bases were not recorded, and no much larger clone is one base off. Other nucleotide sequences from this sample produce the same CDR3.

V gives up 4 bases and J gives up 2 bases, and the segment between their germline ends measures 11 bases. The CDR3 spans 14 residues, from the cysteine through the phenylalanine. Solely the CDR3 DNA is kept, with 42 bases framed from the first base. As encoded in the germline V gene, CDR1 is SGHRS while CDR2 is YFSETQ. The sample was memory CD4+ T cells from PBMCs. This sample's cell subset or site label indicates: CD45RA-negative fraction. The clonotype was recovered from a man aged 18-30 years in good health. Some clones in this sample may be carry-over from other donors' samples. Here the chain combines TRBV5-1 and TRBJ2-3; the D gene is not confidently resolved. The DNA sequence follows: TGCGCCAGCAGCCCGGACCCCAACACAGATACGCAGTATTTT. Translated, this gives CASSPDPNTDTQYF.